The 3 T cell receptor beta chains in this list originate from one sample, sequenced in a study of control samples from healthy donors and cancer patients. Clones were read by immunoSEQ multiplex PCR, and TCRdb kept only the in-frame ones, dropping some. The sample records some 82,000 clones, 65% to 90% being singletons. The material sequenced was PBMCs. Receptors were obtained from a man in his sixties with head and neck cancer.

The chain employs TRBV19 and TRBJ2-1; TRBD1 agrees at 7 bases. V was pared by 10 bases and J by 5 bases, with 11 bases of the junction left unmatched. The CDR3 contains 14 residues. The germline CDR1 and CDR2 sequences are LNHDA and SQIVND (reference sequence). CDR3: CATLRQGVNNEQFF. CDR3 DNA sequence: TGTGCCACCCTAAGACAGGGTGTCAACAATGAGCAGTTCTTC.

Only a few counts were recorded for this clone. This chain links TRBV4-1 with TRBJ2-2; no clear D. Germline-derived CDR1 and CDR2 are MGHRA and YSYEKL. This CDR3 has 15 amino acids. V lost 3 bases and J 7 bases, leaving 15 bases between the germline ends. CDR3 protein: CASSHPDGYSGELFF. The DNA for the CDR3 is TGCGCCAGCAGCCACCCCGATGGTTATAGCGGGGAGCTGTTTTTT.

This clone was recorded only once. In nucleotides, the CDR3 is TGTGCCATCAGGGGGGTAGCTGGAAACACCATATATTTT. As protein: CAIRGVAGNTIYF. The V and J genes are TRBV10-3 and TRBJ1-3, with D tentatively TRBD1 (5 bases). The germline gives CDR1 ENHRY, CDR2 SYGVKD. V was shortened by 6 bases and J by 2 bases, with 8 bases between the two germline ends. The CDR3 covers 13 residues.